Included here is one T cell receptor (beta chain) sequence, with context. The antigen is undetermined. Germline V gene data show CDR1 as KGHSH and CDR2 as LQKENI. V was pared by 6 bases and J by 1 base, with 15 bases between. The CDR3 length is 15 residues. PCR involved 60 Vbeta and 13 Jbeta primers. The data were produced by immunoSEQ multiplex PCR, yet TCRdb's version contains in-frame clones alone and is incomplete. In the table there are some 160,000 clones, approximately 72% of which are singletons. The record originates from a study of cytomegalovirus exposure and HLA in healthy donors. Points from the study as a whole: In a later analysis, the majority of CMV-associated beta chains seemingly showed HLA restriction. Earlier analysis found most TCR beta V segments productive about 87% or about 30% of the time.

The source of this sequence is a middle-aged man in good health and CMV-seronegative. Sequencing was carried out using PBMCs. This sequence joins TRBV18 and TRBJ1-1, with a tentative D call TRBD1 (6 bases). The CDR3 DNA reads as TGTGCCAGCTCCCCTACACAGGGATCGAACACTGAAGCTTTCTTT. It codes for CASSPTQGSNTEAFF.